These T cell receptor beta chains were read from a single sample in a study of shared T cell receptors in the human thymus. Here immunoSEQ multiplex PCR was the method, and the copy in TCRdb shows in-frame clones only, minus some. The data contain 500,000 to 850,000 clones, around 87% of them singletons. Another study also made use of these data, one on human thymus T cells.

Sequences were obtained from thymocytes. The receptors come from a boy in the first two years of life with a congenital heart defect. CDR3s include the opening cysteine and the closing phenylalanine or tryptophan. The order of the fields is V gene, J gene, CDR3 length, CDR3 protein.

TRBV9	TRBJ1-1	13	CASTSFGSTEAFF
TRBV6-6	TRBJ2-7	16	CASTPTSEREGSRQYF
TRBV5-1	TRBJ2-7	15	CASSLLAGTPYEQYF
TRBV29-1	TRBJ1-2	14	CSARAGSANYGYTF
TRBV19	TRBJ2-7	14	CASSRQKTAYEQYF
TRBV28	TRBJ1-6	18	CASSPYRGVSSYNSPLHF
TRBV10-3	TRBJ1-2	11	CAIRQGDGYTF
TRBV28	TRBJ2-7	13	CASSRLGSYEQYF
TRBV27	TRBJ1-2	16	CASSPRTGEGGYGYTF
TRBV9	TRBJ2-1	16	CASSPATGSSYNEQFF
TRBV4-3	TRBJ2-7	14	CASSQVTGSNEQYF
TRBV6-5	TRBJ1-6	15	CASSSRDRGFSPLHF
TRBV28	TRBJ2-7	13	CASSLFLADEQYF
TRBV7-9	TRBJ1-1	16	CASSPHRTGGFTEAFF
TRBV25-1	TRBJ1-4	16	CASSVEGVATNEKLFF
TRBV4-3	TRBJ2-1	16	CASRQQAGGPWNEQFF
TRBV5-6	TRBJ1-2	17	CASSSWDEGTGAYGYTF
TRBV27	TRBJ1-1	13	CASSLMRGAEAFF
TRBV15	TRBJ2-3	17	CATSRGLAGGNTDTQYF
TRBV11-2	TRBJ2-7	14	CASYGGTSGVEQYF
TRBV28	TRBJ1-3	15	CASRAIAGSGNTIYF
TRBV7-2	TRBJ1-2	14	CASSPDGQVYGYTF
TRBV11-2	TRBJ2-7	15	CASSFERLGGYEQYF
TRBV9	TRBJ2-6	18	CASSVGEAQGSGANVLTF
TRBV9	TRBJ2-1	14	CASNYDRTDNEQFF
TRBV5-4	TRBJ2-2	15	CASSLRQVGSGELFF
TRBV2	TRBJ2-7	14	CASSGIRDSYEQYF
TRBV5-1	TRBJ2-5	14	CASSLASREETQYF
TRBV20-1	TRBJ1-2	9	CSAPRGYTF
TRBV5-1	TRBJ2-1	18	CASSLGTSGISSYNEQFF
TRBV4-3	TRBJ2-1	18	CASSQEVRPGYSYSEQFF
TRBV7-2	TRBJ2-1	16	CASSLAPRDGYNEQFF
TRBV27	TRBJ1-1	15	CASSLSQGVNTEAFF
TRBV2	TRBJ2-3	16	CASSSGTSGSTDTQYF
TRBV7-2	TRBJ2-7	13	CASSQGLTYEQYF
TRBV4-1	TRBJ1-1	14	CASSQGSRDTEAFF
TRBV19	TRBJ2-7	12	CASRGTGGEQYF
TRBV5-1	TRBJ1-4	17	CASSFRDRGFIDEKLFF
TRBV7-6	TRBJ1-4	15	CASSWAGATNEKLFF